Listed below are T cell receptor beta chains from one sample, sequenced in a study of CD8 T cells in ankylosing spondylitis. MiXCR was run by TCRdb on the 5' RACE reads, yielding one entry per CDR3 protein. The sample records roughly 130,000 distinct CDR3 sequences, roughly an eighth being singletons. Sequences were obtained from blood, either unsorted or a sorted T cell fraction (not recorded which). Receptor source: a female donor with ankylosing spondylitis or in good health (not recorded which). CDR3s include the opening cysteine and the closing phenylalanine or tryptophan. The D gene is left open where the match is weak. Not all rows give a size; the values are once, few, many and, for expanded clones, a class.

v_call,clone_size,d_call,j_call,cdr3_aa,cdr3_nt
TRBV5-4,-,-,TRBJ1-2,CASSIVGQPNYGYTF,TGTGCCAGCAGCATAGTAGGACAGCCTAACTATGGCTACACCTTC
TRBV3-1,-,-,TRBJ2-1,CASSQVGGPLNEQFF,TGTGCCAGCAGCCAAGTGGGGGGGCCCTTGAATGAGCAGTTCTTC
TRBV25-1,few,TRBD1,TRBJ1-6,CASSELGTGAVGGGSPLHF,TGTGCCAGCAGTGAATTGGGGACAGGGGCCGTCGGAGGAGGTTCACCCCTCCACTTT
TRBV29-1,many,-,TRBJ2-2,CSPLGELFF,TGCAGTCCTCTCGGGGAGCTGTTTTTT
TRBV12-3/TRBV12-4,few,-,TRBJ1-1,CASSFLAGETEAFF,-
TRBV6-2/TRBV6-3,few,TRBD2,TRBJ2-2,CASFVGGSTGELFF,TGTGCCAGCTTCGTGGGGGGGAGCACCGGGGAGCTGTTTTTT
TRBV5-1,-,TRBD1,TRBJ2-5,CASRMGQGQETQYF,TGCGCCAGCAGAATGGGACAGGGCCAAGAGACCCAGTACTTC
TRBV20-1,-,TRBD2,TRBJ2-1,CSAYVSGGAKIF,TGCAGTGCTTATGTTAGCGGGGGGGCAAAGATCTTC
TRBV5-1,-,TRBD1,TRBJ2-7,CASSLGGTAYEQYF,TGCGCCAGCAGCTTGGGAGGGACAGCATACGAGCAGTACTTC
TRBV11-2,many,TRBD2,TRBJ2-3,CASSRPGLGDYF,TGTGCCAGCAGCCGACCGGGACTAGGAGACTATTTT
TRBV29-1,many,TRBD2,TRBJ2-7,CSVETGGAYEQYF,TGCAGCGTTGAAACGGGAGGCGCCTACGAGCAGTACTTC
TRBV5-5,many,TRBD1,TRBJ2-7,CASSLQGQGNYEQYF,TGTGCCAGCAGCTTACAGGGACAGGGGAACTACGAGCAGTACTTC
TRBV6-2/TRBV6-3,-,-,TRBJ2-2,CASSWTGQNTGELFF,TGTGCCAGCAGTTGGACGGGACAAAACACCGGGGAGCTGTTTTTT
TRBV5-1,few,-,TRBJ2-5,CASSSGLQETQYF,TGCGCCAGCAGCTCTGGACTTCAAGAGACCCAGTACTTC
TRBV20-1,-,-,TRBJ2-1,CSARRRLYNEQFF,TGCAGTGCTAGACGGCGGTTATACAATGAGCAGTTCTTC
TRBV7-6,few,TRBD2,TRBJ2-1,CASSSSGRANFNEQFF,TGTGCCAGCAGCTCTAGCGGGAGGGCCAATTTTAATGAGCAGTTCTTC
TRBV5-6,-,TRBD1,TRBJ2-1,CASSPGQGRLNEQFF,TGTGCCAGCAGCCCGGGACAGGGGAGACTGAATGAGCAGTTCTTC
TRBV19,-,-,TRBJ2-1,CASRFLFF,TGTGCCAGTAGGTTTCTGTTCTTC
TRBV7-2,many,-,TRBJ2-7,CASSSQRNFYEQYF,TGTGCCAGCAGCTCCCAGCGGAATTTCTACGAGCAGTACTTC
TRBV7-7,many,TRBD2,TRBJ2-7,CASSLAAGGVLYYEQYF,TGTGCTAGCAGCTTGGCAGCGGGAGGCGTCTTATACTACGAGCAGTACTTC
TRBV5-1,many,TRBD2,TRBJ2-5,CASSAILATKQETQYF,TGCGCCAGCAGCGCAATACTAGCGACAAAACAAGAGACCCAGTACTTC
TRBV9,-,TRBD2,TRBJ2-5,CASSGLAGGPETQYF,TGTGCCAGCAGCGGACTAGCGGGGGGGCCGGAGACCCAGTACTTC
TRBV7-8,-,-,TRBJ1-5,CASSLGYSNQPQHF,TGTGCCAGCAGCTTAGGGTACAGCAATCAGCCCCAGCATTTT
TRBV5-1,few,-,TRBJ2-7,CASGALDSNSYEQYF,TGCGCCAGCGGGGCATTGGACAGTAACTCCTACGAGCAGTACTTC
TRBV5-1,few,-,TRBJ2-1,CASSLNLNEQFF,TGCGCCAGCAGCCTCAACCTTAATGAGCAGTTCTTC
TRBV12-3/TRBV12-4,-,-,TRBJ1-5,CASRQTDSNQPQHF,TGTGCCAGCAGGCAGACGGATAGCAATCAGCCCCAGCATTTT